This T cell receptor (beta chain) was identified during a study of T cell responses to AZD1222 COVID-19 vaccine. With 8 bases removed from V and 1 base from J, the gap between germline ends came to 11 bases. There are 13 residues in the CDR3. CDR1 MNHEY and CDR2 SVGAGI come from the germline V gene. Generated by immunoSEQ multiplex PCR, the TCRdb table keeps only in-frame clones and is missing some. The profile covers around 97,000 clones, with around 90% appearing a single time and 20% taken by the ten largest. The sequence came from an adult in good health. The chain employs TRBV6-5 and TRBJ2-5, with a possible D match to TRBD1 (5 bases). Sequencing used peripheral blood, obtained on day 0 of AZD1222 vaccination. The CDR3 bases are TGTGCCAGCGGTACAAGGGGCCAAGAGACCCAGTACTTC. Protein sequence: CASGTRGQETQYF.